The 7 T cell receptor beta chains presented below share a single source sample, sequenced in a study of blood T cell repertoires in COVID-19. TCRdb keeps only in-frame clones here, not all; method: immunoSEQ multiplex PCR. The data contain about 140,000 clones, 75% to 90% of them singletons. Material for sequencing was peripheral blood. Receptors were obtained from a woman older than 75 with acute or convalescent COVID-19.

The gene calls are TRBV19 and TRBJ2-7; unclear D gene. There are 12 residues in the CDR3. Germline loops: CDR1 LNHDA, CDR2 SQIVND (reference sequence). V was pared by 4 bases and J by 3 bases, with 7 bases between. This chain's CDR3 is CASSSQDYEQYF. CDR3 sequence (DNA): TGTGCCAGTAGTAGCCAGGACTACGAGCAGTACTTC.

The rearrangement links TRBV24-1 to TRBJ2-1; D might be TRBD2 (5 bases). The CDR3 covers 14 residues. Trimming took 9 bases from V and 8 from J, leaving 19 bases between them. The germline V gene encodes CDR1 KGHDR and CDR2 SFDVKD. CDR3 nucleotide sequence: TGTGCCACCGCGATCTCGGGATCATCCTATGAGCAGTTCTTC. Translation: CATAISGSSYEQFF.

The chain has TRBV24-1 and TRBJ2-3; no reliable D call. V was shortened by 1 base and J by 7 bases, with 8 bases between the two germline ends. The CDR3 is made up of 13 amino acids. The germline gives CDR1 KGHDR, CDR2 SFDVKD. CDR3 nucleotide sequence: TGTGCCACCAGTGATTTTCAGGCGAATACGCAGTATTTT. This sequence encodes CATSDFQANTQYF.

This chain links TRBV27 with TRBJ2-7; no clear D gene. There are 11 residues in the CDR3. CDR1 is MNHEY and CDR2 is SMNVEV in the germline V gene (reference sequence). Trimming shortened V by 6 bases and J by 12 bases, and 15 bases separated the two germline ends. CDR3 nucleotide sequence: TGTGCCAGCAGCTCCCGGTTCCTCGTGTACTTC. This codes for CASSSRFLVYF.

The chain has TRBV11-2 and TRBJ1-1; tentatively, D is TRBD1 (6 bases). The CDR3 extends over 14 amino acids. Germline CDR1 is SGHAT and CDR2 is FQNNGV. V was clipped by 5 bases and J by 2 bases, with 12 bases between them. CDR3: CASSLNRVNTEAFF. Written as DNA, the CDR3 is TGTGCCAGCAGCCTGAACAGGGTAAACACTGAAGCTTTCTTT.

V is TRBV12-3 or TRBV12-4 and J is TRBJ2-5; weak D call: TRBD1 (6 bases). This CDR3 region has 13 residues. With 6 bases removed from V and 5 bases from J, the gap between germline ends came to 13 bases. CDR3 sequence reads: CASSYRDAETQYF. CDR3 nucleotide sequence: TGTGCCAGCAGCTACAGGGACGCCGAGACCCAGTACTTC.

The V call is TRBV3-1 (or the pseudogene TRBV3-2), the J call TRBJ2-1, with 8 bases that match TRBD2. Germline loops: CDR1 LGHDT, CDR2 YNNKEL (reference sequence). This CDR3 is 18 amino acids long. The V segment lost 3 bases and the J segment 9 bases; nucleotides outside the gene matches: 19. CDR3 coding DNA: TGTGCCAGCAGCCAGCATAGACCGGGACTAGAATTGGCGGTTGAGCAGTTCTTC. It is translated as CASSQHRPGLELAVEQFF.